In its sample, the clone carrying this TCR beta chain was seen a few times. The data were taken from a study of blood T cell repertoires in COVID-19. Study information: Donors in the United States, Italy and Spain gave samples during acute or convalescent COVID-19.

Original methodology: The assay estimated nucleated cells by amplifying reference gene primers. Clones were read by immunoSEQ multiplex PCR, and TCRdb kept only the in-frame ones, dropping some. V, J and clone size derive from that table, while D and trimming were established from the DNA sequence. The sample has approximately 57,000 clones; roughly four fifths are singletons. Sequenced: peripheral blood. The receptor's source is a woman older than 75 with acute or convalescent COVID-19.

For the CDR3, the DNA is TGTGCCAGCAGCAGGCTAGCGGGGGACCGGGGGTGGAATGAGCAGTTCTTC. Protein sequence: CASSRLAGDRGWNEQFF. The chain carries TRBV11-2 and TRBJ2-1, with TRBD2 matching 10 bases. This CDR3 has 17 amino acids. V lost 5 bases and J lost 7; bases outside the gene matches: 14. Germline-derived CDR1 and CDR2 are SGHAT and FQNNGV.